This TCR beta chain was sequenced during a study of blood T cell repertoires in COVID-19. This CDR3 region has 15 residues. V was clipped by 3 bases and J by 4 bases; unmatched bases: 3. Germline V lookup: CDR1 MDHEN, CDR2 SYDVKM. Original analysis: Quantification of nucleated cells was approximated via reference gene primer amplification. Generated by immunoSEQ multiplex PCR, the TCRdb table keeps only in-frame clones and is missing some. That table supplies the V and J calls and clone size; D and trimming were determined from the DNA. This sample yields about 160,000 clones, of which 80% to 90% are seen a single time; about an eighth belongs to the top ten.

The TCR was taken from a man between 18 and 29 years old with COVID-19, enrolled during active disease. V usage is TRBV28 and J usage is TRBJ2-7, with 13 nucleotides matching TRBD2. Material for sequencing was peripheral blood. CDR3 region: CASSFLTSGRYEQYF. The CDR3 region has the DNA TGTGCCAGCAGTTTCCTGACTAGCGGGAGGTACGAGCAGTACTTC.